The rows below give T cell receptor beta chains drawn from one sample of a study of CD8 T cells in ankylosing spondylitis. TCRdb processed the 5' RACE reads anew with MiXCR; each CDR3 protein has one entry. The table has about 750,000 distinct CDR3 sequences, around a fifth seen once. Source material: blood, either unsorted or a sorted T cell fraction (not recorded which). Receptor source: a male donor with ankylosing spondylitis. CDR3s include the opening cysteine and the closing phenylalanine or tryptophan. Fields, in order: V gene, D gene, J gene, clone size, CDR3 length, CDR3 protein, CDR3 DNA. A D gene is named only where the DNA matches it firmly. A row's size may be missing; if present it is once, few, many or a size class.

TRBV29-1,TRBD2,TRBJ2-3,.,16,CSVDGWASGSTDTQYF,TGCAGCGTTGACGGTTGGGCTAGCGGAAGCACAGATACGCAGTATTTT
TRBV4-1,.,TRBJ1-1,few,16,CASSQGTGKANTEAFF,TGCGCCAGCAGCCAGGGTACCGGGAAGGCGAACACTGAAGCTTTCTTT
TRBV7-6,TRBD2,TRBJ2-3,.,17,CASSLGSSGGVRDTQYF,TGTGCCAGCAGCTTAGGATCTAGCGGGGGGGTCAGAGATACGCAGTATTTT
TRBV11-2,TRBD1,TRBJ1-5,.,15,CASSFGDSANQPQHF,TGTGCCAGCAGCTTTGGGGACAGCGCCAATCAGCCCCAGCATTTT
TRBV10-3,.,TRBJ2-5,few,16,CAISEFTGGVQETQYF,TGTGCCATCAGTGAGTTCACGGGCGGGGTCCAAGAGACCCAGTACTTC
TRBV25-1,.,TRBJ2-7,.,14,CASSEYGAGTPTYF,TGTGCCAGCAGTGAATATGGGGCCGGGACACCAACATACTTC
TRBV20-1,.,TRBJ2-6,.,14,CSATGRSGANVLTF,TGCAGTGCAACCGGCCGCTCTGGGGCCAACGTCCTGACTTTC
TRBV6-1,TRBD2,TRBJ2-2,.,15,CASSGPGLATGKLFF,TGTGCCAGCAGTGGCCCGGGACTAGCGACCGGGAAGCTGTTTTTT
TRBV10-3,.,TRBJ1-5,few,15,CAISERQSRNQPQHF,TGTGCCATCAGTGAGCGCCAATCGCGCAATCAGCCCCAGCATTTT
TRBV11-2,TRBD2,TRBJ2-3,few,16,CASSLVAGGTTDTQYF,TGTGCCAGCAGCTTAGTCGCGGGAGGAACCACAGATACGCAGTATTTT
TRBV10-3,TRBD1,TRBJ2-1,few,15,CASSTAGQVTGEQFF,TGTGCCAGCAGTACCGCAGGACAGGTAACGGGTGAGCAGTTCTTC
TRBV20-1,.,TRBJ1-6,few,15,CSASGRGRSNSPLHF,TGCAGTGCTAGCGGGCGGGGGCGAAGTAATTCACCCCTCCACTTT
TRBV5-5,TRBD1,TRBJ2-7,many,16,CASSAGQGGVSYEQYF,TGTGCCAGCAGCGCCGGACAGGGGGGCGTATCCTACGAGCAGTACTTC
TRBV7-3,.,TRBJ2-1,few,14,CASSLGQSSNEQFF,TGTGCCAGCAGCTTAGGGCAGTCCTCAAATGAGCAGTTCTTC
TRBV27,.,TRBJ2-7,.,13,CASSLFSGVEQYF,TGTGCCAGCAGTTTATTTTCTGGGGTCGAGCAGTACTTC
TRBV4-3,TRBD2,TRBJ2-1,.,16,CASSRRLAGAYNEQFF,TGCGCCAGCAGCCGCCGACTAGCGGGAGCTTACAATGAGCAGTTCTTC
TRBV7-9,TRBD2,TRBJ2-3,.,16,CASSETSGGHTDTQYF,TGTGCCAGCAGCGAGACTAGCGGGGGGCACACAGATACGCAGTATTTT
TRBV30,.,TRBJ1-5,once,12,CAWSVPGKPQHF,TGTGCCTGGAGTGTACCAGGGAAGCCCCAGCATTTT
TRBV6-2/TRBV6-3,.,TRBJ2-1,few,13,CASSYSGTNEQFF,TGTGCCAGCAGTTACTCGGGGACGAATGAGCAGTTCTTC
TRBV9,.,TRBJ2-3,few,14,CASSVVGSTDTQYF,TGTGCCAGCAGCGTAGTCGGCAGCACAGATACGCAGTATTTT
TRBV5-1,.,TRBJ2-3,.,14,CASSPGLGADTQYF,TGCGCCAGCAGCCCAGGACTGGGCGCAGATACGCAGTATTTT
TRBV14,TRBD2,TRBJ2-1,.,17,CASSHHSASGRQGGLFF,TGTGCCAGCAGCCACCATAGCGCCAGCGGGAGGCAAGGGGGGCTGTTCTTC
TRBV20-1,.,TRBJ1-2,few,13,CSASKAGIYGYTF,TGCAGTGCTAGTAAGGCAGGCATCTATGGCTACACCTTC
TRBV9,TRBD1,TRBJ2-7,few,14,CASSPWDRGDEQYF,TGTGCCAGCAGCCCTTGGGACAGGGGGGACGAGCAGTACTTC
TRBV6-2/TRBV6-3,.,TRBJ2-6,few,17,CASSYLDRPFGANVLTF,TGTGCCAGCAGTTACTTGGATCGGCCGTTTGGGGCCAACGTCCTGACTTTC
TRBV27,.,TRBJ1-5,few,14,CASSPVPGHQPQHF,TGTGCCAGCAGTCCCGTCCCGGGTCATCAGCCCCAGCATTTT
TRBV6-1,.,TRBJ2-2,.,14,CASSDTADTGELFF,TGTGCCAGCAGTGACACCGCGGACACCGGGGAGCTGTTTTTT
TRBV4-1,.,TRBJ2-1,.,15,CASSQPVRNYNEQFF,TGCGCCAGCAGCCAACCGGTTCGAAACTACAATGAGCAGTTCTTC
TRBV6-1,.,TRBJ2-1,once,14,CASSGREFVDEQFF,TGTGCCAGCAGTGGTCGGGAGTTCGTGGATGAGCAGTTCTTC
TRBV7-9,TRBD1,TRBJ1-4,few,14,CASSWDRGEEKLFF,TGTGCCAGCAGCTGGGACAGAGGAGAGGAAAAACTGTTTTTT
TRBV6-1,.,TRBJ2-6,few,17,CASSAWTVSSGANVLTF,TGTGCCAGCAGTGCCTGGACAGTGAGCTCTGGGGCCAACGTCCTGACTTTC
TRBV5-6,.,TRBJ2-1,few,15,CASSLSVTVYNEQFF,TGTGCCAGCAGCCTCTCAGTGACAGTCTACAATGAGCAGTTCTTC
TRBV11-2,.,TRBJ2-1,few,16,CASSFTGGLAYNEQFF,TGTGCCAGCAGCTTCACTGGTGGGCTAGCTTACAATGAGCAGTTCTTC
TRBV10-3,.,TRBJ1-2,.,16,CAILNGAAGTLYGYTF,TGTGCCATCCTCAATGGGGCGGCAGGGACCCTCTATGGCTACACCTTC
TRBV4-2,TRBD2,TRBJ2-2,.,16,CASSLASGRNTGELFF,TGTGCCAGCAGCCTGGCTAGCGGGAGGAACACCGGGGAGCTGTTTTTT
TRBV20-1,TRBD1,TRBJ1-2,.,15,CSARDGGTGLYGYTF,TGCAGTGCTAGAGATGGAGGGACAGGGCTGTATGGCTACACCTTC
TRBV7-2,TRBD1,TRBJ2-7,.,16,CASSLAGTVNSYEQYF,TGTGCCAGCAGCTTAGCCGGGACAGTGAACTCCTACGAGCAGTACTTC
TRBV20-1,.,TRBJ2-7,.,15,CSAPGLDYSSYEQYF,TGCAGTGCACCAGGACTCGACTATAGCTCCTACGAGCAGTACTTC
TRBV7-9,.,TRBJ2-7,few,11,CASSFQDEQYF,TGTGCCAGCAGCTTCCAAGACGAGCAGTACTTC
TRBV10-3,.,TRBJ1-2,.,13,CAIMGGEDYGYTF,TGTGCCATCATGGGCGGGGAGGACTATGGCTACACCTTC
TRBV12-3/TRBV12-4,TRBD2,TRBJ2-2,few,17,CASSTPGLAGITGELFF,TGTGCCAGCAGTACCCCGGGACTAGCGGGAATCACCGGGGAGCTGTTTTTT
TRBV2,TRBD1,TRBJ2-7,.,13,CASTKGAAYEQYF,TGTGCCAGCACGAAGGGGGCCGCCTACGAGCAGTACTTC
TRBV10-3,TRBD2,TRBJ2-7,.,14,CAISAERDRNEQYF,TGTGCCATCAGTGCGGAGCGGGATCGGAACGAGCAGTACTTC
TRBV4-1,TRBD1,TRBJ1-2,.,17,CASSQGPRTGLDYGYTF,TGCGCCAGCAGCCAAGGACCCCGGACAGGTCTGGACTATGGCTACACCTTC